The present T cell receptor beta chain was sequenced within a study of vaccination and CD4 T cells after COVID-19. The assay that was used to sequence DNA from cultured CD4+ T cells was the Oncomine TCR Beta short-read assay. TCRdb recomputed calls from the PCR reads with MiXCR, one row per CDR3 protein. The table records around 20,000 distinct CDR3 sequences, approximately 40% of them present only once. In its sample, this clonotype was seen a few times. No antigen is known for it. Treatment described: roughly 10-day PBMC culture with coronavirus spike peptide pools or control peptides (ViraFEST assay). The authors isolated CD4+ T cells by negative selection after about 10 days of culture. Germline CDR1 reads LNHDA; CDR2 reads SQIVND (reference sequence). V lost 3 bases, J lost 0 bases, and 11 bases lay in between. The CDR3 extends over 15 amino acids.

The chain carries TRBV19 and TRBJ1-1, with D tentatively TRBD1 (6 bases). The source is a human donor who had recovered from COVID-19. Specimen: CD4+ T cells from blood, cultured in vitro, collected after SARS-CoV-2 vaccination. The CDR3 sequence: CASSISDRVNTEAFF. The DNA of the CDR3 is TGTGCCAGTAGTATTTCGGACAGAGTGAACACTGAAGCTTTCTTT.